This T cell receptor beta chain appears in the sequencing data of a study of T cell responses to AZD1222 COVID-19 vaccine. Study-level information: Analysis merged second doses at about 4 or about 12 weeks.

Study results and limitations: Females outnumbered males among donors, who were mostly white British; clonal diversity was possibly underestimated.

The CDR3 covers 15 residues. CDR1 and CDR2 (germline): LNHDA, SQIVND (reference sequence). The V gene end was trimmed by 8 bases and the J gene end by 8 bases; junction bases not matched to a gene: 14. Here immunoSEQ multiplex PCR was the method, and the copy in TCRdb shows in-frame clones only, minus some. The table records some 180,000 clones, 92% of them present only once. Of note for this clone: The antigen is undetermined.

The rearrangement links TRBV19 to TRBJ2-1; 8 bases are shared with TRBD2. The sequence was obtained from an adult in good health. The sequencing used peripheral blood, collected on day 0 of AZD1222 vaccination. Here the CDR3 DNA reads TGTGCCAGTGCCCTGATTGGCGGGGGGCCTCATGAGCAGTTCTTC. Its translation is CASALIGGGPHEQFF.